The subject of this entry is one TCR beta chain. Its target is not known. TCRdb and the translated DNA give different amino acids at residue 10; the protein presented here is the one translated from the DNA. The listed genes are named as in mouse. The CDR3 extends 3 residues past the end of the read, so its final part is completed from the germline J gene. This entry is derived from a study of CD8+ T cells in alopecia areata. Across the study: Skin from approximately 6-12-month-old C3H/HeJ graft donors with spontaneous alopecia went to approximately 7-11-week-old female C3H/HeJ mice.

The J segment lost 10 bases and the V segment lost 4 bases, leaving 5 bases of the junction unmatched. The CDR3 is 13 residues long. From germline, CDR1 is FNHDT and CDR2 SITEND (reference sequence). Once RNA had been extracted, it was reverse transcribed into cDNA to act as the sequencing template. The repertoire was sequenced with immunoSEQ multiplex PCR; TCRdb's copy has only in-frame clones and lacks some. The record shows approximately 110,000 clones for this sample, with no singletons present. Regarding the study as a whole: There were also resident alphabeta T cells of normal skin sequenced in scalp samples. Researchers report lesional scalp, most notably alopecia totalis/universalis, outstripped normal scalp in clonality.

The V gene is TRBV19, the J gene TRBJ1-6; 7 bases are a match to TRBD1. TRBJ1-6 falls under the ORF class, with uncertain function. Sample: lesional skin. This TCR was sampled from a C3H/HeJ mouse with alopecia areata. The mouse strain carries the MHC haplotype H2-k. CDR3 protein: CASSWDSGSPLYF. Incomplete CDR3 DNA: TGTGCCAGCAGTTGGGACAGCGGATCGCCC.